This record concerns one T cell receptor beta chain sequence. Its target is unknown. Time point denoted: week 23, last vaccination. The content of each vaccine dose was 300 ug of mutant IDH1 20-mer peptide, and topical imiquimod accompanied it. Per the germline V gene, CDR1 is MNHNS and CDR2 is SASEGT. The CDR3 covers 16 residues. V was cut by 2 bases and J by 2 bases, with 13 bases left in between. Clones were sequenced by immunoSEQ multiplex PCR, and TCRdb holds only the in-frame ones, with some missing. The sample holds roughly 45,000 clones, 70% to 85% seen once. These data are taken from a study of a mutant IDH1 vaccine in newly diagnosed glioma. Study-level information: The patients received vaccinations eight times, in weeks 1, 3, 5, 7, 11, 15, 19 and 23. Following radiotherapy alone, or alongside temozolomide cycles, vaccination was started after an interval of 4-6 weeks. Study-wide results and caveats: Of the patients, 80% to 95% had vaccine-induced immune responses.

The sample was PBMCs, taken from a glioma patient whose treatment included an IDH1 peptide vaccine. This receptor was taken from a woman aged 18 to 35 with glioma. Some clones in this sample may be carry-over from other donors' samples. The chain uses TRBV6-1 and TRBJ1-5; D is possibly TRBD1 (5 bases). CDR3 protein: CASSELWDDRNQPQHF. As DNA, the CDR3 is TGTGCCAGCAGTGAACTCTGGGACGATCGCAATCAGCCCCAGCATTTT.